These 28 T cell receptor beta chains came from one sample sequenced in a study of blood T cell repertoires in COVID-19. The protocol was immunoSEQ multiplex PCR, while the TCRdb copy is restricted to in-frame clones and leaves out a portion. The data contain a few hundred thousand clones, more than 85% of them singletons. The sequenced sample consisted of peripheral blood. The source is a man in his late teens or twenties with active or convalescent COVID-19.

The rearrangement joins TRBV7-8 to TRBJ2-1; no reliable D call. Per the germline V gene, CDR1 is SGHVS and CDR2 is FQNEAQ. CDR3 length: 14 residues. V was pared by 1 base and J by 2 bases, with 6 bases between. The CDR3 DNA follows: TGTGCCAGCAGCTTAGGGTCTACCTACAATGAGCAGTTCTTC. Translating it yields CASSLGSTYNEQFF. The full variable domain, rest sourced from reference TRBV7-8 and TRBJ2-1, is GAGVSQSPRYKVAKRGQDVALRCDPISGHVSLFWYQQALGQGPEFLTYFQNEAQLDKSGLPSDRFFAERPEGSVSTLKIQRTQQEDSAVYLCASSLGSTYNEQFFGPGTRLTVL.

This chain joins TRBV11-2 and TRBJ1-4; D is undetermined. This CDR3 has 12 amino acids. In germline, CDR1 is SGHAT, CDR2 FQNNGV. V was trimmed by 2 bases and J by 8 bases, leaving 6 bases between them. CDR3 protein: CASSLSVEKLFF. The CDR3 DNA reads TGTGCCAGCAGCTTATCAGTGGAAAAACTGTTTTTT.

The rearrangement links TRBV6-4 to TRBJ1-1, with no clear D. Germline CDR1 and CDR2: MRHNA and SNTAGT. CDR3 length equals 13 residues. V was shortened by 3 bases and J by 0 bases, with 5 bases between the two germline ends. This CDR3 reads CASSEAVNTEAFF. DNA for the CDR3: TGTGCCAGCAGTGAGGCGGTGAACACTGAAGCTTTCTTT.

This clone showed up just a few times. In DNA, the CDR3 is TGTGCCAGCAGTGACTTCAGACAGGGGGCAAGTTCACCCCTCCACTTT. Encoded protein: CASSDFRQGASSPLHF. The chain uses TRBV25-1 and TRBJ1-6, with 10 bases identical to TRBD1. Germline lookup yields CDR1 MGHDK and CDR2 SYGVNS. V was pared by 3 bases and J by 9 bases, with 8 bases of the junction left unmatched. The CDR3 sequence is 16 residues long.

This rearrangement joins TRBV19 to TRBJ1-4, with 9 bases aligning to TRBD1. Trimming removed 5 bases from V and 2 bases from J; junction bases left unmatched: 9. CDR3 size: 17 residues. Germline V gene lookup returns CDR1 LNHDA and CDR2 SQIVND (reference sequence). The CDR3 spells CASSFRTGDTTNEKLFF. CDR3 sequence (DNA): TGTGCCAGTAGTTTCAGGACAGGGGATACCACTAATGAAAAACTGTTTTTT.

The chain links TRBV6-5 to TRBJ1-2, with 7 bases aligning to TRBD1. Per the germline V gene, CDR1 is MNHEY and CDR2 is SVGAGI. The CDR3 has 15 amino acids. V gave up 4 bases and J gave up 6 bases; unmatched junction bases: 11. The CDR3 reads CASSSILQGQNGYTF. The CDR3 DNA is TGTGCCAGCAGTTCCATCTTACAGGGACAGAATGGCTACACCTTC.

The chain employs TRBV9 and TRBJ2-1, with 7 bases matching TRBD1. The length of the CDR3 is 13 residues. V shed 4 bases and J 13 bases; nucleotides not matched to a gene: 11. Germline-derived CDR1 and CDR2 are SGDLS and YYNGEE. The CDR3 DNA follows: TGTGCCAGCAGCTCCTCAATTGACAGGGATCAGTTCTTC. It specifies CASSSSIDRDQFF.

The J gene is TRBJ2-3, the V gene TRBV12-3 or TRBV12-4; the D gene is possibly TRBD1 (6 bases). V was shortened by 6 bases and J by 3 bases, with 10 bases between the two germline ends. The CDR3 covers 13 residues. The CDR3 protein is CASRITGTDTQYF. As DNA, the CDR3 is TGTGCCAGCAGGATTACAGGGACAGATACGCAGTATTTT.

The chain has TRBV12-3 or TRBV12-4 and TRBJ2-4, with TRBD1 as a possible D gene (5 bases). Trimming pared 5 bases from V and 7 bases from J, leaving 9 bases between. The CDR3 extends over 12 amino acids. The CDR3 DNA reads TGTGCCAGCAGTACAGGACCGAACATTCAGTACTTC. The encoded protein is CASSTGPNIQYF.

The V and J genes are TRBV19 and TRBJ1-1; no clear D. The germline CDR1 and CDR2 sequences are LNHDA and SQIVND (reference sequence). This CDR3 has 14 amino acids. V was shortened by 3 bases and J by 5 bases, with 13 bases between the two germline ends. The CDR3 spells CASSITGEATEAFF. The DNA of the CDR3 is TGTGCCAGTAGTATTACCGGGGAGGCGACTGAAGCTTTCTTT.

The gene calls are TRBV18 and TRBJ1-5, with 7 bases lining up with TRBD1. CDR1 KGHSH and CDR2 LQKENI come from the germline V gene. The CDR3 extends over 16 amino acids. V was pared by 0 bases and J by 4 bases, with 6 bases of the junction left unmatched. As DNA, the CDR3 is TGTGCCAGCTCACCACCAAGGACAGGAGTAAATCAGCCCCAGCATTTT. Translated, it gives CASSPPRTGVNQPQHF.

V and J are TRBV27 and TRBJ2-1; D unresolved. CDR1 is MNHEY and CDR2 is SMNVEV in the germline V gene (reference sequence). This CDR3 spans 13 amino acids. The ends were cut back, 1 base at V and 7 bases at J, with 8 bases in the middle. The CDR3 loop reads CASSLLTVNEQFF. The CDR3 DNA follows: TGTGCCAGCAGTTTATTAACAGTTAATGAGCAGTTCTTC.

The V call is TRBV28, the J call TRBJ1-5; TRBD1 agrees at 7 bases. The CDR3 extends over 15 amino acids. Looked up from germline, CDR1 is MDHEN and CDR2 is SYDVKM. Trimming cost V 2 bases and J 3 bases; bases outside gene matches: 4. CDR3 coding DNA: TGTGCCAGCAGTTTAGGGACAGACTACAATCAGCCCCAGCATTTT. It specifies CASSLGTDYNQPQHF.

The chain employs TRBV27 and TRBJ1-5; D possibly corresponds to TRBD1 (5 bases). Germline lookup yields CDR1 MNHEY and CDR2 SMNVEV (reference sequence). The CDR3 totals 14 residues. The germline V and J ends were trimmed by 4 bases and 4 bases, with 11 bases remaining between them. CDR3 sequence (DNA): TGTGCCAGCAGTTGGGCAGGGTTTAATCAGCCCCAGCATTTT. Translated, it gives CASSWAGFNQPQHF.

This chain connects TRBV6-2 or TRBV6-3 to TRBJ2-1, with D possibly TRBD2 on 6 matching bases. Trimming removed 4 bases from V and 10 bases from J, with 14 bases in between. There are 13 residues in the CDR3. CDR1 and CDR2 from the germline V gene are MNHEY and SVGEGT. The CDR3 sequence: CASSSDYPAEQFF. The CDR3, as DNA: TGTGCCAGCAGTTCGGACTACCCGGCCGAGCAGTTCTTC.

This chain connects TRBV21-1 to TRBJ1-3; TRBD1 was called by the table and not checked on the DNA. TRBV21-1 is designated a pseudogene. The CDR3 loop spans 16 amino acids. CDR3 coding DNA: TGTGCCAGCAGCAAGGTGGCCGACAGGCCTGGAAACACCATATATTTT. This sequence encodes CASSKVADRPGNTIYF.

The CDR3: CASSLGFSYEQYF. The DNA of the CDR3 is TGTGCCAGCAGTCTCGGGTTCTCCTACGAGCAGTACTTC. The J gene is TRBJ2-7, the V gene TRBV11-2; no reliable D call. V was cut by 6 bases and J by 0 bases, with 9 bases left in between. CDR1 is SGHAT, CDR2 FQNNGV, per germline. The CDR3 sequence is 13 residues long.

The V gene is TRBV21-1, the J gene TRBJ2-2; TRBD1, as called in the table, went unchecked against the DNA. TRBV21-1 corresponds to a pseudogene. The CDR3 contains 15 residues. The CDR3 bases are TGTGCCAGCAGTTACTGGGACAGCTACACCGGGGAGCTGTTTTTT. Translation gives CASSYWDSYTGELFF.

The genes are TRBV28 and TRBJ1-6; D remains unclear. The CDR3 has 13 residues. V lost 4 bases and J lost 6, with 7 bases in between. Germline assignment: CDR1 MDHEN and CDR2 SYDVKM. The CDR3 DNA sequence: TGTGCCAGCAGTTATACAGTTAATTCACCCCTCCACTTT. Translated: CASSYTVNSPLHF.

The chain carries TRBV7-2 and TRBJ1-3; possible D gene TRBD1, 5 bases. V was shortened by 0 bases and J by 5 bases, with 8 bases between the two germline ends. CDR1 is SGHTA, CDR2 FQGNSA, per germline. CDR3 size: 14 residues. CDR3 in amino acids: CASSLADSRNTIYF. The DNA of the CDR3 is TGTGCCAGCAGCTTAGCAGACAGTAGAAACACCATATATTTT.

V and J are TRBV11-2 and TRBJ1-1; TRBD1 might be the D (5 bases). The length of the CDR3 is 13 residues. Germline V CDR1 and CDR2: SGHAT, FQNNGV. The ends were cut back, 6 bases at V and 7 bases at J, with 15 bases in the middle. CDR3 in DNA: TGTGCCAGCAGATTAACAGGCTTTCATGAAGCTTTCTTT. Its translation: CASRLTGFHEAFF.

In nucleotides, the CDR3 is TGTGCCAGCGGTCTCGTAGCGAACACCATATATTTT. This translates into CASGLVANTIYF. This chain uses TRBV2 with TRBJ1-3; D is unclear. V gave up 8 bases and J gave up 7 bases, with 12 bases separating them. Germline values: CDR1 SNHLY, CDR2 FYNNEI. This CDR3 contains 12 residues.

The gene calls are TRBV6-2 or TRBV6-3 and TRBJ2-3; TRBD2 matches at 12 bases. CDR3 length: 18 amino acids. CDR1 is MNHEY and CDR2 is SVGEGT in the germline V gene. V was pared by 2 bases and J by 5 bases, with 11 bases of the junction left unmatched. This CDR3 is CASSYPSGRAEGGDTQYF. CDR3 DNA: TGTGCCAGCAGTTACCCTAGCGGGAGGGCCGAAGGGGGAGATACGCAGTATTTT.

This clone was recorded a few times. The genes are TRBV7-9 and TRBJ2-2; 10 bases are shared with TRBD2. Germline-derived CDR1 and CDR2 are SEHNR and FQNEAQ (reference sequence). This CDR3 region has 18 residues. V was clipped by 6 bases and J by 6 bases; unmatched bases: 16. The CDR3 region is CASRETSGKAFLAGELFF. The CDR3 coding sequence is TGTGCCAGCAGGGAAACTAGCGGGAAGGCCTTCTTGGCCGGGGAGCTGTTTTTT.

CDR3 amino acids: CASSQVAGVGTDTQYF. Here the CDR3 DNA reads TGCGCCAGCAGCCAAGTTGCGGGAGTGGGCACAGATACGCAGTATTTT. The chain carries TRBV4-3 and TRBJ2-3; 7 bases are shared with TRBD2. V shed 1 base and J 1 base; nucleotides not matched to a gene: 5. CDR1 LGHNA and CDR2 YSLEER come from the germline V gene. This CDR3 comprises 16 residues.

The V call is TRBV27, the J call TRBJ1-6, with D maybe TRBD1 (6 bases). The CDR3 is made up of 15 amino acids. V lost 5 bases, J lost 7 bases, and 15 bases lay in between. Germline lookup yields CDR1 MNHEY and CDR2 SMNVEV (reference sequence). In DNA, the CDR3 is TGTGCCAGCAGTCCTCGACAGGCTGGAAATTCACCCCTCCACTTT. Protein sequence: CASSPRQAGNSPLHF.

The rearrangement joins TRBV29-1 to TRBJ1-2, with 7 nucleotides matching TRBD1. This CDR3 spans 15 amino acids. Germline V gene lookup returns CDR1 SQVTM and CDR2 ANQGSEA. V gave up 6 bases and J gave up 7 bases; unmatched junction bases: 17. This CDR3 reads CSVRTEQGNLGGYTF. In DNA, the CDR3 is TGCAGCGTGCGGACCGAACAGGGGAATCTCGGTGGCTACACCTTC.

This sequence joins TRBV27 and TRBJ2-6; 9 bases align to TRBD2. From germline, CDR1 is MNHEY and CDR2 SMNVEV (reference sequence). CDR3 size: 18 residues. The junction had 5 bases not matched to a gene; V was cut back by 2 bases and J by 0 bases. CDR3 nucleotide sequence: TGTGCCAGCAGTTTACGAGCGGGAGGCTTCTCTGGGGCCAACGTCCTGACTTTC. Its protein is CASSLRAGGFSGANVLTF.